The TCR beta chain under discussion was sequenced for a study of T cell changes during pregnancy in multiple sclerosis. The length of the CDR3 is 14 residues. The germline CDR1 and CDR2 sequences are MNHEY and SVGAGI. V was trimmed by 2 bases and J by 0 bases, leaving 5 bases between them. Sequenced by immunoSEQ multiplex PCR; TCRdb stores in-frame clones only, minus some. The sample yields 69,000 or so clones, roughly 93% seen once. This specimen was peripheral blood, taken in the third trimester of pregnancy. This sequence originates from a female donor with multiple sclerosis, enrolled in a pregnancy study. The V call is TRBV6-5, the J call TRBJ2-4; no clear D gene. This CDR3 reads CASSYGRAKNIQYF. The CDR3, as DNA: TGTGCCAGCAGTTACGGCAGAGCCAAAAACATTCAGTACTTC.